This paragraph reports one TCR beta chain. Its specificity is unknown. This record comes from a study of cytomegalovirus exposure and HLA in healthy donors. Germline CDR1 reads SGHTA; CDR2 reads FQGNSA. The V and J ends lost 5 bases and 9 bases, in that order; junction bases with no gene match: 8. This CDR3 contains 14 residues. It was with 60 Vbeta and 13 Jbeta primers that the PCR ran. The protocol was immunoSEQ multiplex PCR, while the TCRdb copy is restricted to in-frame clones and leaves out a portion. The sample yields 100,000 to 150,000 clones, around 70% seen once. Study results and limitations: The study put some 150 TCR beta chains on its list as cytomegalovirus-associated.

The sample comprised PBMCs. The chain combines TRBV7-2 with TRBJ2-2; TRBD1 aligns across 8 bases. This TCR derives from a human donor in good health. Here the CDR3 DNA reads TGTGCCAGCAGCCCCGGACAGGGTCCCCGGGAGCTGTTTTTT. Translation: CASSPGQGPRELFF.